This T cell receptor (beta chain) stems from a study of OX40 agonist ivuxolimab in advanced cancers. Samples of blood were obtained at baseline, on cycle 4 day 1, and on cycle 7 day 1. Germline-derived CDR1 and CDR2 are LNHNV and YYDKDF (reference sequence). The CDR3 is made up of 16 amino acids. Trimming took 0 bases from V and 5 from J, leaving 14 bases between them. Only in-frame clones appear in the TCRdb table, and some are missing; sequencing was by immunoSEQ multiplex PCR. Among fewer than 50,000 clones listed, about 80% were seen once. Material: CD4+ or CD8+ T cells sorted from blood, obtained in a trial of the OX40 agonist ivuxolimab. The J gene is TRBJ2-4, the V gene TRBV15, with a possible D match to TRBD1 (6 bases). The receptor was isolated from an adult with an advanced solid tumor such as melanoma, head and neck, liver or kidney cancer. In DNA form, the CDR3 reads TGTGCCACCAGCAGAGAACTGCAGGACAGCCAAAACATTCAGTACTTC. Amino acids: CATSRELQDSQNIQYF.